This T cell receptor (beta chain) is from a study of early stage breast cancer tumors. Study summary: Seven or eight ER+/PR+/HER2- tumors were invasive ductal; four were invasive lobular.

Repertoires were generated with immunoSEQ multiplex PCR, while TCRdb's copy carries only in-frame clones and drops some. The data show about 58,000 clones, 70% to 80% seen once. Findings and limits, study-wide: Comparing each tissue with blood distinguished tumor from normal in most of the 16 patients. Tumors had around 2.5-fold higher T cell density than normal breast.

The sample holds a few counts of this clone. Its antigen is not known. Germline assignment: CDR1 LNHDA and CDR2 SQIVND (reference sequence). V lost 5 bases to trimming and J lost 5 bases, with 12 bases between them. CDR3 length equals 13 residues. The sequence derives from a young adult with breast cancer. The sequenced sample consisted of blood. The chain employs TRBV19 and TRBJ1-1; D is perhaps TRBD1 (5 bases). CDR3 protein: CASSPGRGTEAFF. The CDR3 DNA reads as TGTGCCAGTAGTCCGGGGAGGGGTACTGAAGCTTTCTTT.